Listed here are 31 T cell receptor beta chains from one sample, sequenced in a study of blood T cell repertoires in COVID-19. Clones were sequenced by immunoSEQ multiplex PCR, and TCRdb holds only the in-frame ones, with some missing. The sample gives more than 150,000 clones, approximately 88% of which show up once; approximately 3% is in the top ten. The specimen was peripheral blood. Receptor source: a man aged 55 to 70 with acute or convalescent COVID-19.

V gene TRBV5-1 combines with J gene TRBJ1-3; D possibly corresponds to TRBD1 (6 bases). CDR3 length: 15 residues. Trimming cost V 4 bases and J 2 bases, with 13 bases left between them. Germline V gene sequence: CDR1 SGHRS, CDR2 YFSETQ. This CDR3 reads CASSSGQTPGNTIYF. DNA for the CDR3: TGCGCCAGCAGCAGTGGACAGACCCCTGGAAACACCATATATTTT.

V is TRBV3-1 (or the pseudogene TRBV3-2) and J is TRBJ1-3; D perhaps matches TRBD1 (6 bases). Trimming stripped 0 bases from V and 1 base from J, with 13 bases between. The CDR3 consists of 17 residues. Germline CDR1 LGHDT, CDR2 YNNKEL (reference sequence). The CDR3 DNA follows: TGTGCCAGCAGCCAAGACGTAGGGGGAGCATCTGGAAACACCATATATTTT. The encoded protein is CASSQDVGGASGNTIYF.

The chain couples TRBV9 to TRBJ2-1; D is possibly TRBD2 (6 bases). The CDR3 is made up of 14 amino acids. V was cut by 0 bases and J by 9 bases, with 13 bases left in between. Germline assignment: CDR1 SGDLS and CDR2 YYNGEE. The DNA of the CDR3 is TGTGCCAGCAGCGTAGCGGGGGAGGCGTCTGAGCAGTTCTTC. As protein: CASSVAGEASEQFF.

V gene TRBV6-5 combines with J gene TRBJ1-1, with D perhaps matching TRBD1 (6 bases). Trimming shortened V by 2 bases and J by 7 bases, and 11 bases separated the two germline ends. The V gene's germline CDR1 is MNHEY and CDR2 SVGAGI. The CDR3 is made up of 13 amino acids. CDR3: CASSYARTVEAFF. The CDR3, as DNA: TGTGCCAGCAGTTACGCCCGGACAGTTGAAGCTTTCTTT.

Comments on this clone: The sample has other DNA sequences that encode this CDR3 too. The V gene is TRBV2, the J gene TRBJ1-6; D not certain. Trimming left V 4 bases short and J 10 bases short, with 17 bases between. Germline loops: CDR1 SNHLY, CDR2 FYNNEI. CDR3 size: 15 residues. The CDR3 loop is CASSGVSGAGSPLHF. The CDR3 bases are TGTGCCAGCAGTGGGGTATCGGGCGCGGGATCACCCCTCCACTTT.

There are many counts of this clone. The chain employs TRBV24-1 and TRBJ1-2; TRBD1 is a possible D gene (6 bases). V shed 7 bases and J shed 7 bases, with 18 bases lying between them. This CDR3 is 14 amino acids long. Germline loops: CDR1 KGHDR, CDR2 SFDVKD. The DNA of the CDR3 is TGTGCCACCAGGTCCCCCAGGGGTTCTTCTGGCTACACCTTC. It yields the protein CATRSPRGSSGYTF.

Only one count was recorded for this clone. The CDR3: CASSSEGAGGYTF. Here the CDR3 DNA reads TGTGCCAGCAGCTCAGAGGGGGCTGGTGGCTACACCTTC. The chain joins TRBV7-9 to TRBJ1-2; 7 bases align to TRBD1. The ends lost 4 bases at V and 7 bases at J; junction bases unmatched: 6. Germline CDR1 reads SEHNR; CDR2 reads FQNEAQ (reference sequence). The CDR3 has 13 amino acids.

This chain links TRBV6-6 with TRBJ2-2, with D perhaps matching TRBD1 (6 bases). Germline V gene sequence: CDR1 MNHNY, CDR2 SVGAGI (reference sequence). CDR3 length: 16 residues. V gave up 4 bases and J gave up 6 bases, with 18 bases separating them. The CDR3 protein is CASSFTGSRASGELFF. CDR3 DNA sequence: TGTGCCAGCAGTTTCACAGGGAGTAGGGCTTCCGGGGAGCTGTTTTTT.

This rearrangement joins TRBV2 to TRBJ2-2, with 7 nucleotides matching TRBD1. Per the germline V gene, CDR1 is SNHLY and CDR2 is FYNNEI. V shed 4 bases, J shed 4 bases, and the junction held 6 bases outside the gene matches. The CDR3 length is 15 residues. In DNA, the CDR3 is TGTGCCAGCAGTGGGACAGGATTGGGCACCGGGGAGCTGTTTTTT. Residues: CASSGTGLGTGELFF. The entire variable domain, with the rest obtained from reference TRBV2 and TRBJ2-2, is as follows: EPEVTQTPSHQVTQMGQEVILRCVPISNHLYFYWYRQILGQKVEFLVSFYNNEISEKSEIFDDQFSVERPDGSNFTLKIRSTKLEDSAMYFCASSGTGLGTGELFFGEGSRLTVL.

The chain employs TRBV28 and TRBJ1-2, with TRBD1 as a possible D gene (6 bases). Between the trimmed V and J ends, which lost 5 bases and 5 bases, there was a span of 21 bases. The CDR3 runs 16 residues. The germline V gene has CDR1 MDHEN and CDR2 SYDVKM. CDR3 loop: CASSRGGAWGFYGYTF. Here the CDR3 DNA reads TGTGCCAGCAGTCGTGGGGGGGCTTGGGGTTTTTATGGCTACACCTTC.

This sequence joins TRBV6-6 and TRBJ1-1, with 9 bases aligning to TRBD1. Germline CDR1 MNHNY, CDR2 SVGAGI (reference sequence). The CDR3 totals 16 residues. J lost 4 bases, V lost 6 bases, and 12 bases had no gene match. The CDR3 nucleotides read TGTGCCAGCAGATCCGGGACAGGGCGAATCGGCACTGAAGCTTTCTTT. This sequence encodes CASRSGTGRIGTEAFF.

The chain is built from TRBV7-7 and TRBJ2-1; 8 nucleotides match TRBD2. The CDR3 has 13 residues. Germline V gene sequence: CDR1 SSHAT, CDR2 FNYEAQ (reference sequence). The CDR3 sequence: CASQRGYNSEQFF. The CDR3 DNA reads as TGTGCTAGCCAGCGGGGGTATAATAGTGAGCAGTTCTTC.

This chain joins TRBV5-5 and TRBJ1-5, with D possibly matching TRBD1 (6 bases). Germline V lookup: CDR1 SGHKS, CDR2 YYEKEE (reference sequence). V shed 3 bases and J shed 7 bases, with 17 bases lying between them. The CDR3 is 15 residues long. The CDR3 coding sequence is TGTGCCAGCAGCTCAGGGTTTGGGACAAGGCAGCCCCAGCATTTT. Protein: CASSSGFGTRQPQHF.

The chain employs TRBV6-5 and TRBJ1-2, with D uncertain. CDR3 length: 15 amino acids. V lost 0 bases and J 5 bases, leaving 13 bases between the germline ends. Germline CDR1 is MNHEY and CDR2 is SVGAGI. The CDR3 DNA reads TGTGCCAGCAGTTACTCGCGGGTGGCGATGTATGGCTACACCTTC. Encoded protein: CASSYSRVAMYGYTF.

The gene calls are TRBV30 and TRBJ1-1; D is perhaps TRBD1 (5 bases). Trimming took 4 bases from V and 1 from J, leaving 10 bases between them. Germline lookup yields CDR1 GTSNPN and CDR2 SVGIG (reference sequence). CDR3 length equals 13 residues. CDR3 amino acids: CAWKLGGNTEAFF. DNA for the CDR3: TGTGCCTGGAAACTGGGGGGGAACACTGAAGCTTTCTTT.

In its sample, this clone was seen a few times. The chain has TRBV7-8 and TRBJ2-7; TRBD2 aligns across 12 bases. This CDR3 has 18 residues. After removal of 0 bases from V and 1 base from J, the junction contained 7 bases not matched to a gene. The V gene's germline CDR1 is SGHVS and CDR2 FQNEAQ. CDR3 nucleotides: TGTGCCAGCAGCTTAGCGCTAGCGGGGGGGCCCCTATCCTACGAGCAGTACTTC. The encoded protein is CASSLALAGGPLSYEQYF.

This clone was observed a single time. The chain carries TRBV4-2 and TRBJ2-2, with TRBD2 matching over 8 bases. The germline CDR1 and CDR2 sequences are LGHNA and YNFKEQ. J was trimmed by 0 bases and V by 1 base; bases with no gene match: 4. CDR3 length: 17 residues. In DNA, the CDR3 is TGTGCCAGCAGCCAAGTAGCGGGGAGTACGAACACCGGGGAGCTGTTTTTT. It specifies CASSQVAGSTNTGELFF.

The chain is built from TRBV14 and TRBJ1-2; possible D gene TRBD1, 5 bases. The germline V and J ends were trimmed by 2 bases and 8 bases, with 21 bases remaining between them. The germline V gene encodes CDR1 SGHDN and CDR2 FVKESK. The CDR3 covers 16 residues. Here the CDR3 reads CASSQRESGASIGYTF. CDR3 nucleotides: TGTGCCAGCAGCCAAAGGGAGAGCGGGGCGTCGATCGGCTACACCTTC.

This chain connects TRBV23-1 to TRBJ1-2; perhaps TRBD1 as D (6 bases). TRBV23-1 carries the ORF label, with uncertain function. The CDR3 totals 15 residues. Trimming removed 3 bases at V and 3 bases at J, with 14 bases between. The CDR3 reads CASSQRTAPDYGYTF. The CDR3 DNA sequence: TGCGCCAGCAGTCAGCGGACAGCTCCTGACTATGGCTACACCTTC.

This sequence joins TRBV4-1 and TRBJ1-2; 10 bases align to TRBD1. After removal of 1 base from V and 4 bases from J, the junction contained 12 bases not matched to a gene. Per germline, CDR1 MGHRA and CDR2 YSYEKL. The CDR3 runs 18 residues. The DNA for the CDR3 is TGCGCCAGCAGCCAAGGCCCGGGCGGACAGGGGGGAAGCTATGGCTACACCTTC. This codes for CASSQGPGGQGGSYGYTF.

This CDR3 reads CSGRQGSGTGELFF. In DNA, the CDR3 is TGCAGCGGACGACAGGGATCCGGGACCGGGGAGCTGTTTTTT. The chain links TRBV29-1 to TRBJ2-2, with 7 bases matching TRBD1. Germline trimming cut 7 bases from V and 5 bases from J; bases unmatched to any gene: 10. From germline, CDR1 is SQVTM and CDR2 ANQGSEA. This CDR3 spans 14 amino acids.

The V call is TRBV14, the J call TRBJ1-1; D unclear. V was pared by 4 bases and J by 2 bases, with 11 bases between. Germline assignment: CDR1 SGHDN and CDR2 FVKESK. CDR3 size: 14 residues. The CDR3: CASSPLGENTEAFF. The CDR3 DNA sequence: TGTGCCAGCAGCCCCCTAGGAGAAAACACTGAAGCTTTCTTT.

V gene TRBV7-9 combines with J gene TRBJ1-5; D possibly corresponds to TRBD1 (6 bases). Per the germline V gene, CDR1 is SEHNR and CDR2 is FQNEAQ (reference sequence). Trimming left V 6 bases short and J 7 bases short, with 19 bases between. The CDR3 consists of 15 residues. The CDR3 DNA follows: TGTGCCAGCAGTTTGGACAGTGAAGGAGGACAGCCCCAGCATTTT. Translation gives CASSLDSEGGQPQHF.

The V gene is TRBV19, the J gene TRBJ1-4, with D unresolved. The CDR3 loop spans 15 amino acids. Germline V gives CDR1 LNHDA, CDR2 SQIVND (reference sequence). Deletions cut 3 bases from V and 4 bases from J, with 12 bases between. The CDR3 sequence is CASSIAQVVNEKLFF. The CDR3 DNA follows: TGTGCCAGTAGTATCGCCCAGGTGGTTAATGAAAAACTGTTTTTT.

The chain joins TRBV9 to TRBJ1-2, with 8 bases matching TRBD1. The V gene end was trimmed by 0 bases and the J gene end by 7 bases; junction bases not matched to a gene: 8. The CDR3 has 15 amino acids. From germline, CDR1 is SGDLS and CDR2 YYNGEE. CDR3 DNA: TGTGCCAGCAGCGTAGGGCCAATACAGGGGGGTGGCTACACCTTC. It codes for CASSVGPIQGGGYTF.

The rearrangement uses TRBV19 and TRBJ2-2; a weak D match, TRBD1 (5 bases). V was trimmed by 4 bases and J by 7 bases, leaving 7 bases between them. This CDR3 has 12 amino acids. CDR1 is LNHDA, CDR2 SQIVND, per germline (reference sequence). The CDR3 DNA reads as TGTGCCAGTAGTACAGGGTTCGGGGAGCTGTTTTTT. Protein product: CASSTGFGELFF.

This chain connects TRBV5-5 to TRBJ2-5, with D perhaps matching TRBD1 (6 bases). The CDR3 is 12 residues long. The germline gives CDR1 SGHKS, CDR2 YYEKEE (reference sequence). V was trimmed by 4 bases and J by 5 bases, leaving 9 bases between them. CDR3 loop: CASSNRAETQYF. The CDR3 nucleotides are TGTGCCAGCAGCAACAGGGCTGAGACCCAGTACTTC.

V gene TRBV5-1 combines with J gene TRBJ2-2; 10 nucleotides align to TRBD2. CDR1 is SGHRS, CDR2 YFSETQ, per germline. Trimming removed 4 bases from V and 2 bases from J; junction bases left unmatched: 5. The CDR3 contains 16 residues. CDR3 in amino acids: CASSLRTSGNTGELFF. The DNA for the CDR3 is TGCGCCAGCAGCCTCCGGACTAGCGGAAACACCGGGGAGCTGTTTTTT.

The DNA for the CDR3 is TGTGCCAGCAGGCCGAGGGAGAACACTGAAGCTTTCTTT. Its translation: CASRPRENTEAFF. The chain has TRBV2 and TRBJ1-1; D remains unclear. Trimming cost V 6 bases and J 1 base, with 9 bases left between them. Germline loops: CDR1 SNHLY, CDR2 FYNNEI. The CDR3 is made up of 13 amino acids.

The chain is built from TRBV6-6 and TRBJ1-1; D unresolved. The CDR3 totals 14 residues. V was shortened by 2 bases and J by 0 bases, with 7 bases between the two germline ends. CDR1 and CDR2 (germline): MNHNY, SVGAGI (reference sequence). CDR3 sequence reads: CASSYTRLNTEAFF. The CDR3 region has the DNA TGTGCCAGCAGTTACACACGTTTGAACACTGAAGCTTTCTTT.

The chain uses TRBV5-1 and TRBJ2-1, with D unclear. Germline V lookup: CDR1 SGHRS, CDR2 YFSETQ. This CDR3 is built from 12 residues. Trimming shortened V by 2 bases and J by 10 bases, and 10 bases separated the two germline ends. The CDR3: CASSFSTGEQFF. The CDR3 DNA reads as TGCGCCAGCAGCTTTTCTACCGGGGAGCAGTTCTTC.